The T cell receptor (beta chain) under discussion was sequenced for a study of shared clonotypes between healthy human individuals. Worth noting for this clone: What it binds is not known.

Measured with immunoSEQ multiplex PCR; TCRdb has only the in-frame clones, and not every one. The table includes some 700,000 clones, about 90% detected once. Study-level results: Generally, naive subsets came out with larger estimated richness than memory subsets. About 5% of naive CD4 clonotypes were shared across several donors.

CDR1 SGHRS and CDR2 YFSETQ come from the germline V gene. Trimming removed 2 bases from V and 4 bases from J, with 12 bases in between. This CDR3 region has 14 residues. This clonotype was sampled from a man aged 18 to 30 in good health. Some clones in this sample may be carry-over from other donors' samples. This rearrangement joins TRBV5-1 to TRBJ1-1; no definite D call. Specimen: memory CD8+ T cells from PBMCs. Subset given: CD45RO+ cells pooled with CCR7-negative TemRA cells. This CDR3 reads CASSFSVGVTEAFF. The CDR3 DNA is TGCGCCAGCAGCTTTAGTGTGGGCGTCACTGAAGCTTTCTTT.